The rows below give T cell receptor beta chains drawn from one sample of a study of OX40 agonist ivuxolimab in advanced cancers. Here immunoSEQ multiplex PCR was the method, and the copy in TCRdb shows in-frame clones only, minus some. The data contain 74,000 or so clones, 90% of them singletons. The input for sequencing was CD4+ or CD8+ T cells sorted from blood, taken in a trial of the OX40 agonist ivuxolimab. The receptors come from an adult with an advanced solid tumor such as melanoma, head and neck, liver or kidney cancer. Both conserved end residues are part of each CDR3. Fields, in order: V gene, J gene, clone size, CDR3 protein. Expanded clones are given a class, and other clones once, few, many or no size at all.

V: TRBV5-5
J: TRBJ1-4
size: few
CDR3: CASSPTYSSTTNEKLFF

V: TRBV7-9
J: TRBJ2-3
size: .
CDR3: CASSPPGLAGVDTQYF

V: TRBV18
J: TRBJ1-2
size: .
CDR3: CASSLSYTLTGSGYTF

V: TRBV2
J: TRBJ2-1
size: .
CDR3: CASSERLGNEQFF

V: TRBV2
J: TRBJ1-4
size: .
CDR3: CAGTGTTIQEKLFF

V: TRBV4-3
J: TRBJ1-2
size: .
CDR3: CASSQDGTAQGAVDYGYTF

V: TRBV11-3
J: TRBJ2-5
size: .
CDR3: CASSLEAGMTQYF

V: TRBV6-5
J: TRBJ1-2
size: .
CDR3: CASSYRDLGGYGYTF

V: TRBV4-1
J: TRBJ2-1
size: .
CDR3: CASKLADTYNEQFF

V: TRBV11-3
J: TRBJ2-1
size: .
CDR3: CASSYRGGNEQFF

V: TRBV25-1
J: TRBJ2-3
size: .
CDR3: CASRETGSRADTQYF

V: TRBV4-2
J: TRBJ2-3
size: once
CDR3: CASSQEKIAGGHTDTQYF

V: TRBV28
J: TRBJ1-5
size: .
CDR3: CASGPPGLDQPQHF

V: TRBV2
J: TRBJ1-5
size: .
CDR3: CASSEGSNQPQHF

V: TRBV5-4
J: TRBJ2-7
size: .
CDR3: CASSLHNSGSVGEQYF

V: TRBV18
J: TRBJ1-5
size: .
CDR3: CASSPNRDSGNQPQHF

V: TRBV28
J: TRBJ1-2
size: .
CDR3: CASSPGWNYGYTF

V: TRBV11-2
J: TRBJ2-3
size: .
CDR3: CASSPYGKTDTQYF

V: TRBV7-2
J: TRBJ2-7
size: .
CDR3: CASSLNLGGNEQYF

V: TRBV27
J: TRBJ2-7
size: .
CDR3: CASKRRGGEYEQYF

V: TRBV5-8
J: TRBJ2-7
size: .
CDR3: CTSRKRGDRDSYEQYF

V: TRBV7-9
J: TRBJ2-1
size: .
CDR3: CASSPDRGDGHNEQFF

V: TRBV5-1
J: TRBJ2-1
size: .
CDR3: CASSRDEGPGGEQFF